These T cell receptor beta chains were read from a single sample in a study of cytomegalovirus exposure and HLA in healthy donors. Profiling relied on immunoSEQ multiplex PCR, and the TCRdb table lists in-frame clones only, not all of them. The sample comprises about 190,000 clones, roughly four fifths of which are singletons, and about 3.1% rests with the top ten. The sequencing input was PBMCs. All receptors derive from a woman in her 30s in good health and CMV-seropositive. Each CDR3 is given with its conserved first and last residue. Fields, in order: CDR3 length, V gene, D gene, J gene, clone size, CDR3 DNA, CDR3 protein. D genes are given only for firm matches. The size entry is marked missing in some rows and otherwise reads once, few, many or a size class.

CDR3 length: 20
V gene: TRBV12-5
D gene: TRBD2
J gene: TRBJ2-4
clone size: .
CDR3 DNA: TGTGCTAGTGGTTTGGTAAGTGGGGCTAGCGGGAGCGGAGCCAAAAACATTCAGTACTTC
CDR3 protein: CASGLVSGASGSGAKNIQYF

CDR3 length: 15
V gene: TRBV27
D gene: TRBD1
J gene: TRBJ2-1
clone size: .
CDR3 DNA: TGTGCCAGCAGCGCGTGGACAGGTTCCTACAATGAGCAGTTCTTC
CDR3 protein: CASSAWTGSYNEQFF

CDR3 length: 12
V gene: TRBV5-1
D gene: .
J gene: TRBJ2-7
clone size: .
CDR3 DNA: TGCGCCAGCAGCTTGGGAGACTACGAGCAGTACTTC
CDR3 protein: CASSLGDYEQYF

CDR3 length: 14
V gene: TRBV19
D gene: TRBD2
J gene: TRBJ2-2
clone size: once
CDR3 DNA: TGTGCCAGTAATCGGGGGAGGGCCGCCGGGGAGCTGTTTTTT
CDR3 protein: CASNRGRAAGELFF

CDR3 length: 14
V gene: TRBV5-4
D gene: TRBD1
J gene: TRBJ1-1
clone size: .
CDR3 DNA: TGTGCCAGCAGCTTGGACAGGGGTGGAACTGAAGCTTTCTTT
CDR3 protein: CASSLDRGGTEAFF

CDR3 length: 14
V gene: TRBV9
D gene: .
J gene: TRBJ1-5
clone size: .
CDR3 DNA: TGTGCCAGCAGCGGGAGGGACAGCAATCAGCCCCAGCATTTT
CDR3 protein: CASSGRDSNQPQHF

CDR3 length: 12
V gene: TRBV11-3
D gene: .
J gene: TRBJ2-7
clone size: .
CDR3 DNA: TGTGCCAGCCCCAGGTGTTCTTACGAGCAGTACTTC
CDR3 protein: CASPRCSYEQYF

CDR3 length: 15
V gene: TRBV5-4
D gene: TRBD1
J gene: TRBJ1-1
clone size: .
CDR3 DNA: TGTGCCAGCAGCCCAGGGGGCGCATGGAACACTGAAGCTTTCTTT
CDR3 protein: CASSPGGAWNTEAFF

CDR3 length: 17
V gene: TRBV4-1
D gene: TRBD2
J gene: TRBJ2-1
clone size: once
CDR3 DNA: TGCGCCAGCAGCCACGACTTTGGGACTAGCGGCTACAATGAGCAGTTCTTC
CDR3 protein: CASSHDFGTSGYNEQFF

CDR3 length: 15
V gene: TRBV5-1
D gene: TRBD1
J gene: TRBJ1-4
clone size: .
CDR3 DNA: TGCGCCAGCAGCTTGGAAGCCAGGGGGCGTGAAAAACTGTTTTTT
CDR3 protein: CASSLEARGREKLFF

CDR3 length: 13
V gene: TRBV6-4
D gene: TRBD1
J gene: TRBJ1-1
clone size: .
CDR3 DNA: TGTGCCAGCAGTGTGGGACAGGGGGCGCGGGCTTTCTTT
CDR3 protein: CASSVGQGARAFF

CDR3 length: 16
V gene: TRBV6-5
D gene: TRBD2
J gene: TRBJ2-7
clone size: .
CDR3 DNA: TGTGCCAGCAGTTACTCTGGGGCTAGCGGGGCCTACGAGCAGTACTTC
CDR3 protein: CASSYSGASGAYEQYF

CDR3 length: 17
V gene: TRBV18
D gene: TRBD2
J gene: TRBJ2-3
clone size: .
CDR3 DNA: TGTGCCAGCTCACCAGCAGCTAGCGGGAGGAGGACAGATACGCAGTATTTT
CDR3 protein: CASSPAASGRRTDTQYF

CDR3 length: 16
V gene: TRBV7-9
D gene: .
J gene: TRBJ2-6
clone size: .
CDR3 DNA: TGTGCCAGCAGACGCACAGGGAGCTCTGGGGCCAACGTCCTGACTTTC
CDR3 protein: CASRRTGSSGANVLTF

CDR3 length: 16
V gene: TRBV27
D gene: .
J gene: TRBJ2-1
clone size: .
CDR3 DNA: TGTGCCAGCAGTTCTTGGAGGGGGGAGGGCCCGGATGAGCAGTTCTTC
CDR3 protein: CASSSWRGEGPDEQFF

CDR3 length: 14
V gene: TRBV9
D gene: TRBD1
J gene: TRBJ1-1
clone size: .
CDR3 DNA: TGTGCCAGCAGCGCTCAACCGGGACAGGGTGAAGCTTTCTTT
CDR3 protein: CASSAQPGQGEAFF

CDR3 length: 15
V gene: TRBV2
D gene: TRBD2
J gene: TRBJ2-7
clone size: .
CDR3 DNA: TGTGCCAGCAGTGCAAATAGCGGGAGCTCCTACGAGCAGTACTTC
CDR3 protein: CASSANSGSSYEQYF

CDR3 length: 14
V gene: TRBV19
D gene: TRBD1
J gene: TRBJ2-7
clone size: .
CDR3 DNA: TGTGCCAGTAGTCCAACCGGGACAGCCTACGAGCAGTACTTC
CDR3 protein: CASSPTGTAYEQYF

CDR3 length: 16
V gene: TRBV9
D gene: .
J gene: TRBJ1-1
clone size: few
CDR3 DNA: TGTGCCAGCAGCCCTAGTGCTCAACGGTTAAACACTGAAGCTTTCTTT
CDR3 protein: CASSPSAQRLNTEAFF

CDR3 length: 14
V gene: TRBV23-1
D gene: .
J gene: TRBJ2-7
clone size: .
CDR3 DNA: TGCGCCAGCAGTCCGGAGGGCCAATCGGATGAGCAGTACTTC
CDR3 protein: CASSPEGQSDEQYF

CDR3 length: 14
V gene: TRBV6-5
D gene: TRBD1
J gene: TRBJ1-1
clone size: once
CDR3 DNA: TGTGCCAGCAGTTACTCGACAGGGCACACCGAAGCTTTCTTT
CDR3 protein: CASSYSTGHTEAFF

CDR3 length: 16
V gene: TRBV21-1
D gene: .
J gene: TRBJ1-2
clone size: .
CDR3 DNA: TGTGCCAGCAGGGTGGACAGGGAAGGGGTCGGCTATGGCTACACCTTC
CDR3 protein: CASRVDREGVGYGYTF

CDR3 length: 16
V gene: TRBV7-9
D gene: .
J gene: TRBJ1-2
clone size: few
CDR3 DNA: TGTGCCAGCAGCTCCAAAGCAGTAACCCCCATCGGGAGCTACACCTTC
CDR3 protein: CASSSKAVTPIGSYTF

CDR3 length: 16
V gene: TRBV6-5
D gene: .
J gene: TRBJ1-1
clone size: .
CDR3 DNA: TGTGCCAGCAGTTCCCACCCCGGGGAGGGGAGGACTGAAGCTTTCTTT
CDR3 protein: CASSSHPGEGRTEAFF

CDR3 length: 15
V gene: TRBV6-5
D gene: TRBD2
J gene: TRBJ2-7
clone size: .
CDR3 DNA: TGTGCCAGCAGTTACTCGACTAGCGGGAGGGCCGAGCAGTACTTC
CDR3 protein: CASSYSTSGRAEQYF

CDR3 length: 15
V gene: TRBV2
D gene: TRBD2
J gene: TRBJ2-7
clone size: .
CDR3 DNA: TGTGCCAGCAGTGAAGATATAGCGGGAGTTGGCGAGCAGTACTTC
CDR3 protein: CASSEDIAGVGEQYF

CDR3 length: 13
V gene: TRBV7-9
D gene: .
J gene: TRBJ2-7
clone size: .
CDR3 DNA: TGTTCCAGCAGCTTAGTGGCGGCCTACGAGCAGTACTTC
CDR3 protein: CSSSLVAAYEQYF

CDR3 length: 16
V gene: TRBV28
D gene: TRBD2
J gene: TRBJ2-1
clone size: .
CDR3 DNA: TGTGCCAGCAGTTCCCCGGGACTAGCGGGAGGTAGAGAGCAGTTCTTC
CDR3 protein: CASSSPGLAGGREQFF

CDR3 length: 16
V gene: TRBV5-1
D gene: TRBD2
J gene: TRBJ2-1
clone size: .
CDR3 DNA: TGCGCCAGCAGCTCCTTTGGCGCGGGAGCTTACAATGAGCAGTTCTTC
CDR3 protein: CASSSFGAGAYNEQFF

CDR3 length: 18
V gene: TRBV27
D gene: TRBD2
J gene: TRBJ2-1
clone size: .
CDR3 DNA: TGTGCCAGCCTTCCCAGAGGAATAGCGGGAGGGCCGATTCGGGAGCAGTTCTTC
CDR3 protein: CASLPRGIAGGPIREQFF

CDR3 length: 12
V gene: TRBV28
D gene: .
J gene: TRBJ2-7
clone size: .
CDR3 DNA: TGTGCCAGCAGTTCGGTTCTCTACGAGCAGTACTTC
CDR3 protein: CASSSVLYEQYF

CDR3 length: 14
V gene: TRBV6-5
D gene: .
J gene: TRBJ1-4
clone size: .
CDR3 DNA: TGTGCCAGCAGGCCTGGGGGGGAGAATGAAAAACTGTTTTTT
CDR3 protein: CASRPGGENEKLFF

CDR3 length: 14
V gene: TRBV27
D gene: .
J gene: TRBJ1-6
clone size: .
CDR3 DNA: TGTGCCAGCAGTTTGGAGGGCTTGAATTCACCCCTCCACTTT
CDR3 protein: CASSLEGLNSPLHF

CDR3 length: 15
V gene: TRBV6-6
D gene: TRBD1
J gene: TRBJ2-7
clone size: .
CDR3 DNA: TGTGCCAGCAGTTTCCTAACAGGGGAGATCGACGAGCAGTACTTC
CDR3 protein: CASSFLTGEIDEQYF

CDR3 length: 16
V gene: TRBV27
D gene: TRBD2
J gene: TRBJ2-2
clone size: .
CDR3 DNA: TGTGCCAGCAGTTTCCCTGGCGGGAGTATCGCCGGGGAGCTGTTTTTT
CDR3 protein: CASSFPGGSIAGELFF

CDR3 length: 16
V gene: TRBV6-4
D gene: TRBD2
J gene: TRBJ2-1
clone size: .
CDR3 DNA: TGTGCCAGCAGTTTAAATAGCGGGAGGGCCTTGGGTGAGCAGTTCTTC
CDR3 protein: CASSLNSGRALGEQFF

CDR3 length: 15
V gene: TRBV19
D gene: TRBD2
J gene: TRBJ2-3
clone size: .
CDR3 DNA: TGTGCCAGTACGAGGACTAGCCCTAACACAGATACGCAGTATTTT
CDR3 protein: CASTRTSPNTDTQYF

CDR3 length: 12
V gene: TRBV4-1
D gene: TRBD1
J gene: TRBJ2-7
clone size: .
CDR3 DNA: TGCGCCAGCAGCGGGACAGGGCATGAGCAGTACTTC
CDR3 protein: CASSGTGHEQYF

CDR3 length: 12
V gene: TRBV25-1
D gene: .
J gene: TRBJ2-7
clone size: .
CDR3 DNA: TGTGCCAGCAGTAAACTAGGATACGAGCAGTACTTC
CDR3 protein: CASSKLGYEQYF

CDR3 length: 18
V gene: TRBV28
D gene: TRBD2
J gene: TRBJ2-1
clone size: .
CDR3 DNA: TGTGCCAGCAGCACCGGACGGGACGGGAGGGCCATCTACAATGAGCAGTTCTTC
CDR3 protein: CASSTGRDGRAIYNEQFF

CDR3 length: 15
V gene: TRBV28
D gene: .
J gene: TRBJ1-1
clone size: .
CDR3 DNA: TGTGCCAGCGAGATAGGTGGAGGGCAGAACACTGAAGCTTTCTTT
CDR3 protein: CASEIGGGQNTEAFF

CDR3 length: 13
V gene: TRBV14
D gene: .
J gene: TRBJ2-7
clone size: .
CDR3 DNA: TGTGCCAGCAGCCAAAGGGGCCCCTACGAGCAGTACTTC
CDR3 protein: CASSQRGPYEQYF

CDR3 length: 13
V gene: TRBV10-2
D gene: .
J gene: TRBJ1-1
clone size: .
CDR3 DNA: TGCGCCAGCACACAGGGCCCCCTCACTGAAGCTTTCTTT
CDR3 protein: CASTQGPLTEAFF

CDR3 length: 10
V gene: TRBV14
D gene: .
J gene: TRBJ1-5
clone size: .
CDR3 DNA: TGTGCCACCCCGTTTTTGCCCCAGCATTTT
CDR3 protein: CATPFLPQHF

CDR3 length: 16
V gene: TRBV6-4
D gene: TRBD2
J gene: TRBJ2-1
clone size: few
CDR3 DNA: TGTGCCAGCAGTGACTCTCGCGGGAGGGCCTCCGCGGAGCAGTTCTTC
CDR3 protein: CASSDSRGRASAEQFF

CDR3 length: 14
V gene: TRBV5-4
D gene: .
J gene: TRBJ2-2
clone size: .
CDR3 DNA: TGTGCCAGCAGCTTGGGGCAGGGGCCCGGGGAGCTGTTTTTT
CDR3 protein: CASSLGQGPGELFF

CDR3 length: 14
V gene: TRBV19
D gene: .
J gene: TRBJ2-1
clone size: .
CDR3 DNA: TGTGCCAGTAGCCTCAGCGGGTCAAGAAATGAGCAGTTCTTC
CDR3 protein: CASSLSGSRNEQFF

CDR3 length: 12
V gene: TRBV6-5
D gene: .
J gene: TRBJ1-2
clone size: .
CDR3 DNA: TGTGCCAGCAGTCCGGGATACTATGGCTACACCTTC
CDR3 protein: CASSPGYYGYTF

CDR3 length: 13
V gene: TRBV6-4
D gene: .
J gene: TRBJ2-5
clone size: .
CDR3 DNA: TGTGCCAGCAGTGAGGGCAGTCAAGAGACCCAGTACTTC
CDR3 protein: CASSEGSQETQYF

CDR3 length: 13
V gene: TRBV19
D gene: TRBD1
J gene: TRBJ2-7
clone size: .
CDR3 DNA: TGTGCCAGTACCCTCGGGACAGGGAACGAGCAGTACTTC
CDR3 protein: CASTLGTGNEQYF

CDR3 length: 15
V gene: TRBV18
D gene: .
J gene: TRBJ2-6
clone size: .
CDR3 DNA: TGTGCCAGCTCTAATTTAGTCTCTGGGGCCAACGTCCTGACTTTC
CDR3 protein: CASSNLVSGANVLTF

CDR3 length: 15
V gene: TRBV13
D gene: .
J gene: TRBJ2-7
clone size: once
CDR3 DNA: TGTGCCAGCAGCTTAGGCATGGAGGGGCTCTACGAGCAGTACTTC
CDR3 protein: CASSLGMEGLYEQYF

CDR3 length: 12
V gene: TRBV27
D gene: .
J gene: TRBJ2-2
clone size: .
CDR3 DNA: TGTGCCAGCGGTTTCCTCACCGGGGAGCTGTTTTTT
CDR3 protein: CASGFLTGELFF